This TCR beta chain comes out of a study of blood T cell repertoires in COVID-19. The data were produced by immunoSEQ multiplex PCR, yet TCRdb's version contains in-frame clones alone and is incomplete. The sample consists of around 250,000 clones, just under 90% of them appearing once. This CDR3 is built from 15 residues. Germline V gene data show CDR1 as SGHRS and CDR2 as YFSETQ. J lost 0 bases, V lost 3 bases, and 1 base had no gene match. This chain uses TRBV5-1 with TRBJ1-3; 9 bases match TRBD1. This TCR was recovered from a man aged 50-60 years who had been exposed to COVID-19. Sequencing input: PBMCs or T cells enriched from blood (not recorded which). The DNA of the CDR3 is TGCGCCAGCAGCTGGACAGGGGTCTCTGGAAACACCATATATTTT. Translating it yields CASSWTGVSGNTIYF. Complete variable domain (other parts from reference TRBV5-1 and TRBJ1-3): KAGVTQTPRYLIKTRGQQVTLSCSPISGHRSVSWYQQTPGQGLQFLFEYFSETQRNKGNFPGRFSGRQFSNSRSEMNVSTLELGDSALYLCASSWTGVSGNTIYFGEGSWLTVV.